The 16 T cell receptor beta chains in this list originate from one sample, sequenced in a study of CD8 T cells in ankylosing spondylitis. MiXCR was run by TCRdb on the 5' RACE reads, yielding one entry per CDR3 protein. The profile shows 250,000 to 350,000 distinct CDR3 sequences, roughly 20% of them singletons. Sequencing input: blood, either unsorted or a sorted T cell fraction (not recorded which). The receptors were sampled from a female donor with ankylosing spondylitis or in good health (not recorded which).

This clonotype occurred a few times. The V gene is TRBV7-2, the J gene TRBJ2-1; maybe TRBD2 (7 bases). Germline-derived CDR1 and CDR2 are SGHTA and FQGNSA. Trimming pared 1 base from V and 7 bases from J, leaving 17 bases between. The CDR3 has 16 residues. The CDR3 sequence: CASSLGGAGVWNEQFF. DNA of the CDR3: TGTGCCAGCAGCTTAGGGGGGGCGGGAGTTTGGAATGAGCAGTTCTTC.

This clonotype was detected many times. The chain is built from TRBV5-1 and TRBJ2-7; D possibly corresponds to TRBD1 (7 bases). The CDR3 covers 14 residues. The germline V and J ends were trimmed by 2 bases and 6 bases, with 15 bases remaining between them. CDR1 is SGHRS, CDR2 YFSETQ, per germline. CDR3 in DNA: TGCGCCAGCAGCTTCCGACTGGAGGGGGCCGAGCAGTACTTC. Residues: CASSFRLEGAEQYF.

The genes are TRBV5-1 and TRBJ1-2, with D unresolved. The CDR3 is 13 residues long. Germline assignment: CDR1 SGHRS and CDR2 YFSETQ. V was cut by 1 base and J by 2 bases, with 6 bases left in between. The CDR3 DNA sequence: TGCGCCAGCAGCTTGACAGTCAACTATGGCTACACCTTC. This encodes CASSLTVNYGYTF. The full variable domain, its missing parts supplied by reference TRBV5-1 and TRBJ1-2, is KAGVTQTPRYLIKTRGQQVTLSCSPISGHRSVSWYQQTPGQGLQFLFEYFSETQRNKGNFPGRFSGRQFSNSRSEMNVSTLELGDSALYLCASSLTVNYGYTFGSGTRLTVV.

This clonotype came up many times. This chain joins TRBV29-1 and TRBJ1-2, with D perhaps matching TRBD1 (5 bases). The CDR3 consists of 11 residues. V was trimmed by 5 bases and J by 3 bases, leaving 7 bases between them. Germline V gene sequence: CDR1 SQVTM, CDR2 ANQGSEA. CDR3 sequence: CSVQGDYGYTF. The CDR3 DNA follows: TGCAGCGTTCAAGGGGACTATGGCTACACCTTC.

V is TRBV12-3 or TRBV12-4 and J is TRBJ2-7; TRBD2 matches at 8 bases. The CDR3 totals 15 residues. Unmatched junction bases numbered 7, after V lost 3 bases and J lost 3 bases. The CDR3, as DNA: TGTGCCAGCAGTTTTTTGGGAGCGGGAGTCTACGAGCAGTACTTC. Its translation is CASSFLGAGVYEQYF.

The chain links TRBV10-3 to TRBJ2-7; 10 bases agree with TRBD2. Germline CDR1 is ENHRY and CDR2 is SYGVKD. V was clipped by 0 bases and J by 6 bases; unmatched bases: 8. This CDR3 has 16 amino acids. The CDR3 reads CAISESPAGGKGEQYF. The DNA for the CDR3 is TGTGCCATCAGTGAGTCGCCAGCGGGAGGGAAGGGCGAGCAGTACTTC.

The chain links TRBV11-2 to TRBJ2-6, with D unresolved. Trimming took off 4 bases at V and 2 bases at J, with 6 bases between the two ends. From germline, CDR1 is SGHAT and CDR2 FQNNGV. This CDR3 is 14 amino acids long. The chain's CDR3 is CASSSRAGANVLTF. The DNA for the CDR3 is TGTGCCAGCAGCTCGAGAGCTGGGGCCAACGTCCTGACTTTC.

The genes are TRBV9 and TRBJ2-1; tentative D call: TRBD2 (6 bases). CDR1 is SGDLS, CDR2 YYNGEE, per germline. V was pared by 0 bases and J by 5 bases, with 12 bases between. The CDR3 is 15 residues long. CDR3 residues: CASSVAGANDNEQFF. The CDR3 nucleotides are TGTGCCAGCAGCGTAGCGGGAGCGAACGACAATGAGCAGTTCTTC.

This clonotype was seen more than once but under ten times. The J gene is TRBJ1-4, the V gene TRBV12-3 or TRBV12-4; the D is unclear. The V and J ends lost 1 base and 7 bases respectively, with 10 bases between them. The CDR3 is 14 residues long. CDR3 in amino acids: CASSLGRRSEKLFF. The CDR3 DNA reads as TGTGCCAGCAGTTTAGGAAGGAGGAGTGAAAAACTGTTTTTT.

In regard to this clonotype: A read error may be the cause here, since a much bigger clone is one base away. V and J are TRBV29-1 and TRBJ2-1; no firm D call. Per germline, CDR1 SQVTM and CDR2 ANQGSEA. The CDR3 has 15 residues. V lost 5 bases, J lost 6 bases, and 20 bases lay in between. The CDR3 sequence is CSVLSQQLTLNEQFF. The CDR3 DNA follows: TGCAGCGTTCTCTCGCAACAGCTAACCCTCAATGAGCAGTTCTTC.

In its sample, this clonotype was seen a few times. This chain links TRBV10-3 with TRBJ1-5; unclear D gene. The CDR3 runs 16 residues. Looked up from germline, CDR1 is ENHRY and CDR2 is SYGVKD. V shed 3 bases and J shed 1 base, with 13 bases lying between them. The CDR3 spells CAISDRAGGSNQPQHF. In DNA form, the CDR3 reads TGTGCCATCAGTGACAGAGCGGGTGGGAGCAATCAGCCCCAGCATTTT.

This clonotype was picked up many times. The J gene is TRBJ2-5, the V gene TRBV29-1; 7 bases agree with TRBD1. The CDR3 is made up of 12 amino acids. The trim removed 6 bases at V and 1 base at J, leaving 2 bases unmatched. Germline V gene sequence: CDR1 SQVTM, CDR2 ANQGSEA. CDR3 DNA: TGCAGCGTACAGGGGAGCCAAGAGACCCAGTACTTC. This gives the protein CSVQGSQETQYF.

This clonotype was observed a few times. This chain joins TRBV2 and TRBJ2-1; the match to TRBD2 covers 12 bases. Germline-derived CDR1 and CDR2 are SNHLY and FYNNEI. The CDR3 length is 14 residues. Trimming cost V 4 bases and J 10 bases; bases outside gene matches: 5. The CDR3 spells CASSVLAGGREQFF. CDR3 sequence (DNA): TGTGCCAGCAGTGTACTAGCGGGAGGAAGGGAGCAGTTCTTC.

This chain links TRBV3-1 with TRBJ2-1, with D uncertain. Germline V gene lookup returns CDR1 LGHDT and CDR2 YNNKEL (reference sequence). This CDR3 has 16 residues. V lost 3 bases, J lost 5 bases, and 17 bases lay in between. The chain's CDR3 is CASSHPGQTLNNEQFF. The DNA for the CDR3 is TGTGCCAGCAGCCACCCCGGGCAGACTTTAAACAATGAGCAGTTCTTC.

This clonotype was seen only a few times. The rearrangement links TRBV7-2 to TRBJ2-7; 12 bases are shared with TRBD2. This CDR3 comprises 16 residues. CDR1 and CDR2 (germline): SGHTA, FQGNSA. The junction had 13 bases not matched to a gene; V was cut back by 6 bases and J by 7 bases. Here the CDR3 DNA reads TGTGCCAGCAGTCCTCCCCTAGCGGGAGGGCCAAGAGAGCAGTACTTC. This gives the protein CASSPPLAGGPREQYF. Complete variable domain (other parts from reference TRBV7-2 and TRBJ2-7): GAGVSQSPSNKVTEKGKDVELRCDPISGHTALYWYRQSLGQGLEFLIYFQGNSAPDKSGLPSDRFSAERTGGSVSTLTIQRTQQEDSAVYLCASSPPLAGGPREQYFGPGTRLTVT.

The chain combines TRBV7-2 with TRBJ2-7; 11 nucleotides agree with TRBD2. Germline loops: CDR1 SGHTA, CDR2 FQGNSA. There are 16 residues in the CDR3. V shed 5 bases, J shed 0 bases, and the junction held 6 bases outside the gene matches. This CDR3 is CASSPGLAGNSYEQYF. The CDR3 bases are TGTGCCAGCAGCCCAGGACTAGCGGGCAACTCCTACGAGCAGTACTTC.